This record concerns one T cell receptor (beta chain) sequence. Antigen unknown. The data were produced by immunoSEQ multiplex PCR, yet TCRdb's version contains in-frame clones alone and is incomplete. The sample lists about 2 million clones, just under 95% occurring once. These data are taken from a study of shared clonotypes between healthy human individuals. Looking at the study overall: Those who served as donors were a couple of women and a few men between the ages of 18 and 49.

Points from the study as a whole: The sampled material consisted only of blood, and tissue repertoires are likely to differ.

Trimming took 5 bases from V and 6 from J, leaving 17 bases between them. CDR1 MNHEY and CDR2 SMNVEV come from the germline V gene (reference sequence). This CDR3 has 14 residues. Terminally differentiated effector memory CD45RA+ cells were excluded from the naive CD8 cells, which were CD45RO-negative and positively selected for CCR7. Material: naive CD8+ T cells sorted from blood. The rearrangement links TRBV27 to TRBJ2-7; D is possibly TRBD1 (5 bases). The source is a man younger than 35 in good health. The DNA for the CDR3 is TGTGCCAGCAGTATAGGGGCCGGATACGGCGAGCAGTACTTC. Translation gives CASSIGAGYGEQYF.